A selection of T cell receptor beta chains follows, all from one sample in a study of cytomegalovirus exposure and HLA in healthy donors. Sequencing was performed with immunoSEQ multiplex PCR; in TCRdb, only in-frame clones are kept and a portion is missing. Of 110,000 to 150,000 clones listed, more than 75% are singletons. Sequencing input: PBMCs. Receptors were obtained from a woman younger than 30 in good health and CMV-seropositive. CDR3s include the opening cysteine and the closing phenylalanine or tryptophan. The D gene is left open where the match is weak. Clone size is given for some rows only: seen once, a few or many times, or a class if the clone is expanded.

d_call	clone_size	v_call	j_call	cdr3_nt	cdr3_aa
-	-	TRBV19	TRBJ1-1	TGTGCCAGTAGTATTACAGAGAACACTGAAGCTTTCTTT	CASSITENTEAFF
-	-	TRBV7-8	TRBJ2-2	TGTGCCAGCAGCTTAGGAGGGTTGGGATACGGGGAGCTGTTTTTT	CASSLGGLGYGELFF
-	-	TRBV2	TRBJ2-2	TGTGCCAGCAGTGAACGGGGTTGGACCGGGGAGCTGTTTTTT	CASSERGWTGELFF
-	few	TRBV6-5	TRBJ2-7	TGTGCCAGCAGTTACTCGCGGATGAACTACGAGCAGTACTTC	CASSYSRMNYEQYF
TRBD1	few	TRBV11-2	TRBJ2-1	TGTGCCAGCAGCCCAGAGGGGGCAGGTTACAATGAGCAGTTCTTC	CASSPEGAGYNEQFF
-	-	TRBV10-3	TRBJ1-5	TGTGCCATCAGTGAGTCTCTAAACAGCAATCAGCCCCAGCATTTT	CAISESLNSNQPQHF
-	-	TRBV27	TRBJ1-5	TGTGCCAGCAGTTTATTGGGGGGGACGGCTCAGCCCCAGCATTTT	CASSLLGGTAQPQHF
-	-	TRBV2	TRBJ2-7	TGTGCCACCTCGGTCAGGGACGAGCAGTACTTC	CATSVRDEQYF
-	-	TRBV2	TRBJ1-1	TGTGCCACGAAACAGGTCATGAACACTGAAGCTTTCTTT	CATKQVMNTEAFF
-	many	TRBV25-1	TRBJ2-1	TGTGCCAGCAGTGAATCCGGTTTCTACAATGAGCAGTTCTTC	CASSESGFYNEQFF
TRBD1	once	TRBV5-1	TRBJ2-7	TGCGCCAGCACCTCGACCCTCGGACAGGGGGTGTGGTACTTC	CASTSTLGQGVWYF
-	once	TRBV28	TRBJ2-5	TGTGCCAGCAGTTTTGGCAGGGGGAGGCAAGAGACCCAGTACTTC	CASSFGRGRQETQYF
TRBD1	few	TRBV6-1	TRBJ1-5	TGTGCCAGCAGTGAAGAATTGGGACAGGGCGGTGAGCCCCAGCATTTT	CASSEELGQGGEPQHF
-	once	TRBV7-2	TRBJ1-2	TGTGCCAGCAGCTTAACCGGGTCCTCAGGGGCCTATGGCTACACCTTC	CASSLTGSSGAYGYTF
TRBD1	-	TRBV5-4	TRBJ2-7	TGTGCCAGCAGCCCCGGGGACAGGGTAGGCGAGCAGTACTTC	CASSPGDRVGEQYF
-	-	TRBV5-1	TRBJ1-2	TGCGCCAGCAGCCGTGGACAGCTCAGGGAAGAAAATGGCTACACCTTC	CASSRGQLREENGYTF
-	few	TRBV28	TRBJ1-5	TGTGCCAGCAGACCAATGGGGCTAAGCAATCAGCCCCAGCATTTT	CASRPMGLSNQPQHF
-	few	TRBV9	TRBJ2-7	TGTGCCAGCAGCGTAGACTGCGGGGGCCCAACGAGCTCCTACGAGCAGTACTTC	CASSVDCGGPTSSYEQYF
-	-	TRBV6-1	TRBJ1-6	TGTGCCAGCGGAGCGGCGAGCTCCTATAATTCACCCCTCCACTTT	CASGAASSYNSPLHF
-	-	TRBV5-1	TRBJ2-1	TGCGCCAGCAGCTTGGTTCGCTCCTACAATGAGCAGTTCTTC	CASSLVRSYNEQFF
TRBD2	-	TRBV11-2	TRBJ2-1	TGTGCCAGCAGCTTAGGTGGGGCGGGGGGGTATGAGCAGTTCTTC	CASSLGGAGGYEQFF
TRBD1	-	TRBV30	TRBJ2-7	TGTGCCTGGAGTGTAGACAGGGTCCACGAGCAGTACTTC	CAWSVDRVHEQYF
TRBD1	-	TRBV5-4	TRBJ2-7	TGTGCCAGCAGCTCATTGACAGGGTCAAGCGAGCAGTACTTC	CASSSLTGSSEQYF
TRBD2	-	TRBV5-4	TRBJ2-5	TGTGCCAGCAGCTTTTACGGGGGGGCCAGGGAGACCCAGTACTTC	CASSFYGGARETQYF
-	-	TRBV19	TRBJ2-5	TGTGCCAGTAGTCAATTCCCCTCGGGGATCCAAGAGACCCAGTACTTC	CASSQFPSGIQETQYF
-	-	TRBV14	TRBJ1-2	TGTGCCAGCAGCCATGATGGGCCGGGGAGGGAGGAGGGCTACACCTTC	CASSHDGPGREEGYTF
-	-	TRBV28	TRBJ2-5	TGTGCCAGCAGTCAGGGCCGGGAGACCCAGTACTTC	CASSQGRETQYF